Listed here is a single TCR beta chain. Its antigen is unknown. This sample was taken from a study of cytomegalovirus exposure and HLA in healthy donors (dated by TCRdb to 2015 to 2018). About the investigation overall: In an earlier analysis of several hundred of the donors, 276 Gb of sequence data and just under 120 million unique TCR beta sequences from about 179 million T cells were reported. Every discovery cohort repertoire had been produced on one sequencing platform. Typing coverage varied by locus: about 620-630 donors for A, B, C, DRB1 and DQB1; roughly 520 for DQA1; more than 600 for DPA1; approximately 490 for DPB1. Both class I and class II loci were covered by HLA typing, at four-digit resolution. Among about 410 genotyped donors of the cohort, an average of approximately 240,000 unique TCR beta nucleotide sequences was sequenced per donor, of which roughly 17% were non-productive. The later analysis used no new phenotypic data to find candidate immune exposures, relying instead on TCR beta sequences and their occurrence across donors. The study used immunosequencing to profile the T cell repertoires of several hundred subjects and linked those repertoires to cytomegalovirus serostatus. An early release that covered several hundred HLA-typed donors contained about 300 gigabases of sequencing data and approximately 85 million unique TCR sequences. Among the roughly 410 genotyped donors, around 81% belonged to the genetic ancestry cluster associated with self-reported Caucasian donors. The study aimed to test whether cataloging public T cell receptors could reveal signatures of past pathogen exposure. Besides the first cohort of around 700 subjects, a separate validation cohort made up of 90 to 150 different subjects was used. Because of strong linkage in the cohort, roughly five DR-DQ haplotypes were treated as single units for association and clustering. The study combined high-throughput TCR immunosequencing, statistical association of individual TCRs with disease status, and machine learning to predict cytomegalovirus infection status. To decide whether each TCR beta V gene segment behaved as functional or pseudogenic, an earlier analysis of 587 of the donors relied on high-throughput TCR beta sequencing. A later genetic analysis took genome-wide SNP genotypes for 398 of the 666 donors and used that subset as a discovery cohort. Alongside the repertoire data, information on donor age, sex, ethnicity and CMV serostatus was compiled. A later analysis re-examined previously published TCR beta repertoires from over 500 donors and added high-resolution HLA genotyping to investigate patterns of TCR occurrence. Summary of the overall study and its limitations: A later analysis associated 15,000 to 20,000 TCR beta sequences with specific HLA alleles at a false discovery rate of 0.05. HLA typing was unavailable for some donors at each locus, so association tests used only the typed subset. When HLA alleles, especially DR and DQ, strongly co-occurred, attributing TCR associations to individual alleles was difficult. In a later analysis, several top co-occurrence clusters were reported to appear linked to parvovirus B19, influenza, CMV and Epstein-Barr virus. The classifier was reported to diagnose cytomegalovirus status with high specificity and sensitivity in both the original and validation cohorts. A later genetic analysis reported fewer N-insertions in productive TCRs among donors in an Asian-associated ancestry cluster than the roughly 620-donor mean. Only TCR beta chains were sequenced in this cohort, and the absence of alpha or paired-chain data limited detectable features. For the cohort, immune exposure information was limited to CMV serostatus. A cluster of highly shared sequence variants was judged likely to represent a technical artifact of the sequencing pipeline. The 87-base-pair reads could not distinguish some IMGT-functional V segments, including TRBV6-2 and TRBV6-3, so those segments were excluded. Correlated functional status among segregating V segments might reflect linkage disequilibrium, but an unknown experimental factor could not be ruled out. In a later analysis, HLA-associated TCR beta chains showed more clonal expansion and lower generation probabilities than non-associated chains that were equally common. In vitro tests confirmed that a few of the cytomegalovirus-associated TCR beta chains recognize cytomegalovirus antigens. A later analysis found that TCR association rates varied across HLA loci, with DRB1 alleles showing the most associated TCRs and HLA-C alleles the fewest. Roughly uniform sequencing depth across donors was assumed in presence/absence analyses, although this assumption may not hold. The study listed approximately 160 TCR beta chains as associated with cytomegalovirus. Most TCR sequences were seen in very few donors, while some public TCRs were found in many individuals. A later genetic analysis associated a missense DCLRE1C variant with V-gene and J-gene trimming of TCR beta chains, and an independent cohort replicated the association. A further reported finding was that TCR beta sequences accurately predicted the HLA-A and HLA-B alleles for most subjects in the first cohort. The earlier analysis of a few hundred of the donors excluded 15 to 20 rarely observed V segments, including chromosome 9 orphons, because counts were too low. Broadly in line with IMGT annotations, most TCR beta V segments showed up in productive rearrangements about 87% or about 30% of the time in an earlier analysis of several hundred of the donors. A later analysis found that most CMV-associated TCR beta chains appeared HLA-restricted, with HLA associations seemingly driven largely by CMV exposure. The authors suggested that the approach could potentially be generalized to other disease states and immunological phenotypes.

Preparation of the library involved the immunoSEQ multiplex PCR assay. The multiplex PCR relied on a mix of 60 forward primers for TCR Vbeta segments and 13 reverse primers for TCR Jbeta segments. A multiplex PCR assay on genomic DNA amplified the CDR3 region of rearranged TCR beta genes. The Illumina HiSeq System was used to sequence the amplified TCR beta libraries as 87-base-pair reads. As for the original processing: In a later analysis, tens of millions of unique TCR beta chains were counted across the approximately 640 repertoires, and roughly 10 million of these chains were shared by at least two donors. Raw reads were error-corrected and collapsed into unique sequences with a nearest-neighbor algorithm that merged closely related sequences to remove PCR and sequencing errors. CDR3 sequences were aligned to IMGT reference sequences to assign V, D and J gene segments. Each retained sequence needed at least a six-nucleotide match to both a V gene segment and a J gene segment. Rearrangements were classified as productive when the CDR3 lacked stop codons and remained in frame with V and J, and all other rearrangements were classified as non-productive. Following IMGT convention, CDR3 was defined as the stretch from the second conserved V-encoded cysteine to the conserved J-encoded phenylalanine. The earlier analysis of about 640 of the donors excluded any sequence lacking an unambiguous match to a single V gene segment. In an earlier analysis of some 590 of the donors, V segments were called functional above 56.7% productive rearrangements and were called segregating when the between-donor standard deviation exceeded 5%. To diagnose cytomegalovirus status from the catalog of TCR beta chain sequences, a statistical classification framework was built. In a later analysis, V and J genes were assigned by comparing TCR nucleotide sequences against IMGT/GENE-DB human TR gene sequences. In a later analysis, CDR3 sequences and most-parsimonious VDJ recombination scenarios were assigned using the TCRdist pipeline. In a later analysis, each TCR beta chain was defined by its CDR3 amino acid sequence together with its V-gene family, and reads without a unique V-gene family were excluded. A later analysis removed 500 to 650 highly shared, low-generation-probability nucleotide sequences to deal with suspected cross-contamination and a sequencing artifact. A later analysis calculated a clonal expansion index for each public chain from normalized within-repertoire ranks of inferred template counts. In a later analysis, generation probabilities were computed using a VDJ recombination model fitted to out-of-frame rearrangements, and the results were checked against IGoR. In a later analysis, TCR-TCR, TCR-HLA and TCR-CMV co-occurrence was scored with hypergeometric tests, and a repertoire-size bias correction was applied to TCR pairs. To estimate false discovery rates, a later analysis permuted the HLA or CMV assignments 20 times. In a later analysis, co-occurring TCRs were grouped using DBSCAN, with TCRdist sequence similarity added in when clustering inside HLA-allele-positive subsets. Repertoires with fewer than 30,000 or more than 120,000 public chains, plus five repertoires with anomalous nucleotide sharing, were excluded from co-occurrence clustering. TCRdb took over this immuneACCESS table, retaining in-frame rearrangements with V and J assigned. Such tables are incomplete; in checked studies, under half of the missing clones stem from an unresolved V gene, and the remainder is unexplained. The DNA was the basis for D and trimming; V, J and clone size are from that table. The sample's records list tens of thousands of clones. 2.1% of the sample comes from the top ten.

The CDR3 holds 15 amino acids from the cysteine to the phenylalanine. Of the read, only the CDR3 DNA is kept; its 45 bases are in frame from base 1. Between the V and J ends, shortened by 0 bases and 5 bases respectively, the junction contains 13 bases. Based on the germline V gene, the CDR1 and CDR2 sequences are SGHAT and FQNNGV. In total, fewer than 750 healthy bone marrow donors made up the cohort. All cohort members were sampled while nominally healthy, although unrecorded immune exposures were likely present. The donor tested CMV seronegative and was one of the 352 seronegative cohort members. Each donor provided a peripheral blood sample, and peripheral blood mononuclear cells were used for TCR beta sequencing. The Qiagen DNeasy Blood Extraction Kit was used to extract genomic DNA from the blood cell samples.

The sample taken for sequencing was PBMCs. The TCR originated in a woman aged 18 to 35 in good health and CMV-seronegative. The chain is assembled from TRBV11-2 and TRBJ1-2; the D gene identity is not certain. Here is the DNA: TGTGCCAGCAGCTTAGATCAGTGGTCAGTATATGGCTACACCTTC. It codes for CASSLDQWSVYGYTF.